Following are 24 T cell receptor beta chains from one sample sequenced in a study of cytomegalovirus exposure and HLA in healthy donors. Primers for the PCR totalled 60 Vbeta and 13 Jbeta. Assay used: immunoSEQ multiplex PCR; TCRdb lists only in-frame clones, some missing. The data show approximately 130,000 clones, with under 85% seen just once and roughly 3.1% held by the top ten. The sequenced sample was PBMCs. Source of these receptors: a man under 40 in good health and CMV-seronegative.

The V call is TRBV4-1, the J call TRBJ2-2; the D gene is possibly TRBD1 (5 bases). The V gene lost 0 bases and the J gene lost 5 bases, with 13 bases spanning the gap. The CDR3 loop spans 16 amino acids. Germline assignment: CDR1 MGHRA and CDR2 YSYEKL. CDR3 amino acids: CASSQDVTAKTGELFF. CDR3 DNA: TGCGCCAGCAGCCAAGATGTGACAGCTAAGACCGGGGAGCTGTTTTTT.

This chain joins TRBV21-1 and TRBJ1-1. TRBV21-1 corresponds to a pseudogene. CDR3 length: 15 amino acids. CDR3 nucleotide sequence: TGTGCCAGCAGCTCCCGAAGGGGACTTAAAGCCTACGCTTTCTTT. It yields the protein CASSSRRGLKAYAFF.

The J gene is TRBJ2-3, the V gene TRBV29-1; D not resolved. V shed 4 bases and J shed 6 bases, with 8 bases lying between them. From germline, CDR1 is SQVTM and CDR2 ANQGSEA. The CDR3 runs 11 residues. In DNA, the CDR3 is TGCAGCGTTGTCGCCGCGGATACGCAGTATTTT. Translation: CSVVAADTQYF.

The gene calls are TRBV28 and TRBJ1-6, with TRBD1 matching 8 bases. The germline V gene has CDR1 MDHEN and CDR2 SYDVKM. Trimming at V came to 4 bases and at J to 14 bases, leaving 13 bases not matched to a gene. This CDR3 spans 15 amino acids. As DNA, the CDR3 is TGTGCCAGCAGTTCCCTTACAGGGGGGCTTCGGTCCCTCCACTTT. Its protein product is CASSSLTGGLRSLHF.

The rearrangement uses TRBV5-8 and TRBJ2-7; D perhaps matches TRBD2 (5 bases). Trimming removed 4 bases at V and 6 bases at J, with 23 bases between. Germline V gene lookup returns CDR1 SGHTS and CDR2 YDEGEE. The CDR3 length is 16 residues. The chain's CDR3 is CASSRSEGVGPREQYF. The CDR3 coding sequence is TGTGCCAGCAGCCGAAGTGAGGGCGTGGGTCCGCGCGAGCAGTACTTC.

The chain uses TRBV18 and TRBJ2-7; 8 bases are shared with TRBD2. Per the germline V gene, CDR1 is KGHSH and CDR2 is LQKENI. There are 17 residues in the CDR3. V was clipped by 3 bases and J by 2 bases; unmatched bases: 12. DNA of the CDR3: TGTGCCAGCTCACCTGAGACCTTGGGACTAGGGGCCTACGAGCAGTACTTC. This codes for CASSPETLGLGAYEQYF.

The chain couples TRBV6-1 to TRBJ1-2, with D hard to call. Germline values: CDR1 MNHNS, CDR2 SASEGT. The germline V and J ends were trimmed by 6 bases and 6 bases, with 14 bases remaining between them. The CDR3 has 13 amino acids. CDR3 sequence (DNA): TGTGCCAGCAGACCCGAGGAGCCTAATGGCTACACCTTC. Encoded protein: CASRPEEPNGYTF.

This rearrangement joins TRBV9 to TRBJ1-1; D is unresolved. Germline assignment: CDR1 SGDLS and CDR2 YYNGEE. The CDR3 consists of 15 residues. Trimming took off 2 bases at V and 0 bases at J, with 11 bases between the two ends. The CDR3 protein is CASSVGKTMNTEAFF. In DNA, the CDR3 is TGTGCCAGCAGCGTCGGTAAAACGATGAACACTGAAGCTTTCTTT.

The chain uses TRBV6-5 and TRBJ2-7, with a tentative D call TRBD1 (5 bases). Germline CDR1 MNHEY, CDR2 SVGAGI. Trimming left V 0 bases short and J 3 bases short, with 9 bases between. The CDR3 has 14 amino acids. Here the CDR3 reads CASSYSSTDYEQYF. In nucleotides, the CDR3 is TGTGCCAGCAGTTACTCGTCGACAGACTACGAGCAGTACTTC.

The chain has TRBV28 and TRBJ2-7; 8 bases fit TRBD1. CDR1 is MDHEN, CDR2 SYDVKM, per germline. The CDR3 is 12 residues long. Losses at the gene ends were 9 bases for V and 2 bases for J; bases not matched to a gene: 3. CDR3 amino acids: CASSGQAYEQYF. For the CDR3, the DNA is TGTGCCAGTTCGGGACAGGCCTACGAGCAGTACTTC.

CDR3 region: CASSETGRPGTDTQYF. The CDR3 nucleotides read TGTGCCAGCAGTGAAACAGGGCGACCAGGGACAGATACGCAGTATTTT. The chain carries TRBV6-1 and TRBJ2-3, with D possibly matching TRBD1 (6 bases). Germline V gene data show CDR1 as MNHNS and CDR2 as SASEGT. The V gene lost 2 bases and the J gene lost 3 bases, with 15 bases spanning the gap. The CDR3 consists of 16 residues.

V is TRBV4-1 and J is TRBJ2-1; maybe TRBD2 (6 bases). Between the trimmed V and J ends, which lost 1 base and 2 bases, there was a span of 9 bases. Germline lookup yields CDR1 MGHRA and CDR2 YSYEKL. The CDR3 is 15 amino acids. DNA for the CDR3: TGCGCCAGCAGCCAAGTACTAGCTGCCTACAATGAGCAGTTCTTC. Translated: CASSQVLAAYNEQFF.

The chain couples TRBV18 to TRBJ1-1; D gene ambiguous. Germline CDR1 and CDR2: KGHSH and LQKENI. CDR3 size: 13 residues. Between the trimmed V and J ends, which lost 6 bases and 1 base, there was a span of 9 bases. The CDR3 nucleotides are TGTGCCAGCTCTCACAGAGAGAACACTGAAGCTTTCTTT. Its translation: CASSHRENTEAFF. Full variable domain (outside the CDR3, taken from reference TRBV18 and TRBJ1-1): NAGVMQNPRHLVRRRGQEARLRCSPMKGHSHVYWYRQLPEEGLKFMVYLQKENIIDESGMPKERFSAEFPKEGPSILRIQQVVRGDSAAYFCASSHRENTEAFFGQGTRLTVV.

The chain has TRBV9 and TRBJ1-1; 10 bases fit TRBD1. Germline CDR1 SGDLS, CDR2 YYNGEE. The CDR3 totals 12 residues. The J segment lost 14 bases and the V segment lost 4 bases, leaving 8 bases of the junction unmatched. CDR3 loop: CASSQDRGRLFF. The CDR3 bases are TGTGCCAGCAGCCAAGACAGGGGGCGGCTATTCTTT.

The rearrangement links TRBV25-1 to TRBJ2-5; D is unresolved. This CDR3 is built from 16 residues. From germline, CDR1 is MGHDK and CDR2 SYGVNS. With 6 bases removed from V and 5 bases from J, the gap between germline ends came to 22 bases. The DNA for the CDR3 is TGTGCCAGCAGCCCAATCGCAACTGGGCGTTGGGAGACCCAGTACTTC. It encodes CASSPIATGRWETQYF.

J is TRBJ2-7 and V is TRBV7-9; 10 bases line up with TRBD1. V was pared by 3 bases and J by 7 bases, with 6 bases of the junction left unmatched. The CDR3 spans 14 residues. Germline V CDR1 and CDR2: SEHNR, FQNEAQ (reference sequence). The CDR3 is CASSLGQGTREQYF. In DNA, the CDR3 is TGTGCCAGCAGCTTGGGACAGGGGACTCGGGAGCAGTACTTC.

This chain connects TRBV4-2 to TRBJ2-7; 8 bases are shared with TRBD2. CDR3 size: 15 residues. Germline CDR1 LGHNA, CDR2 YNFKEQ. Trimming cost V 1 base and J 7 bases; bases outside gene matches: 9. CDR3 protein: CASSQAQAGDWEQYF. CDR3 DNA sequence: TGTGCCAGCAGCCAAGCGCAAGCGGGAGATTGGGAGCAGTACTTC.

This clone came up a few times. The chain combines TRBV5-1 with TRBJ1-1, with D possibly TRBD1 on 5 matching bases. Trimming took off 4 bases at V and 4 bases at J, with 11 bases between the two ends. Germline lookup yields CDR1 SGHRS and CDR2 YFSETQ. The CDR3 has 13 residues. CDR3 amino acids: CASSPNTGTEAFF. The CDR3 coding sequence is TGCGCCAGCAGCCCTAATACAGGCACTGAAGCTTTCTTT.

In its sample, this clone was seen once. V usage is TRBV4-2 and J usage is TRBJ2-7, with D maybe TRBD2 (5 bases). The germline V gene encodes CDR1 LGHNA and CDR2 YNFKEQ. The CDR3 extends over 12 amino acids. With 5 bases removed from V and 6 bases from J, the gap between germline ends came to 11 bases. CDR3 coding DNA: TGTGCCAGCAGCGTACTAGAGGGCGAGCAGTACTTC. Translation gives CASSVLEGEQYF.

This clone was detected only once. The CDR3 reads CSVVRDRDRFFAEAFF. CDR3 nucleotide sequence: TGCAGCGTTGTCCGGGACAGGGACCGGTTCTTCGCTGAAGCTTTCTTT. The chain links TRBV29-1 to TRBJ1-1, with TRBD1 matching 9 bases. V lost 4 bases, J lost 6 bases, and 15 bases stayed unmatched. This CDR3 contains 16 residues. CDR1 is SQVTM, CDR2 ANQGSEA, per germline.

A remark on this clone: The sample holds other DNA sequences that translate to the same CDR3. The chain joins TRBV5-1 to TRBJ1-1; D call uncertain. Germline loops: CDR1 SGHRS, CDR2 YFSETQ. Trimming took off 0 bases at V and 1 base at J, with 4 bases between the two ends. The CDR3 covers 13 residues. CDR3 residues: CASSLDRNTEAFF. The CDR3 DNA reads TGCGCCAGCAGCTTGGACAGGAACACTGAAGCTTTCTTT.

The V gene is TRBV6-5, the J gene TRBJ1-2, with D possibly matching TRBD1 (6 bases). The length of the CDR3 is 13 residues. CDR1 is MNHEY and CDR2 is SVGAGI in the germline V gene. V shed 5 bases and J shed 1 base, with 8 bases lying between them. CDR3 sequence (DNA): TGTGCCAGCAGTAAGGACAGTAACTATGGCTACACCTTC. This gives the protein CASSKDSNYGYTF.

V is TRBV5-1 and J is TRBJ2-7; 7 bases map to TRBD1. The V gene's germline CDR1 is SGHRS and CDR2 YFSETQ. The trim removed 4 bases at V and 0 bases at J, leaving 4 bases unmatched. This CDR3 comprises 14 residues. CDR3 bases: TGCGCCAGCAGCAAGGGGGCCAACTCCTACGAGCAGTACTTC. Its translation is CASSKGANSYEQYF.

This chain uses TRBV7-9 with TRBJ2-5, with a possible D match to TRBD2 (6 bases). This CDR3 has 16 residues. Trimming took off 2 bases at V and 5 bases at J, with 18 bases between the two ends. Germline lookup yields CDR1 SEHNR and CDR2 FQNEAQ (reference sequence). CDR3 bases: TGTGCCAGCAGCTTACCCCAGGGACCCCGGGGGGAGACCCAGTACTTC. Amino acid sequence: CASSLPQGPRGETQYF.